The TCR beta chain under discussion was sequenced for a study of Graves' ophthalmopathy and Graves' hyperthyroidism. There are 16 residues in the CDR3. With 2 bases removed from V and 5 bases from J, the gap between germline ends came to 16 bases. The germline V gene encodes CDR1 SGHAT and CDR2 FQDESV (reference sequence). Beta-chain TCR CDR3 regions were amplified from RNA transcripts. First-round RT-PCR relied on HTBI primers, and a second-round multiplex PCR came next. TCRdb reprocessed the multiplex PCR reads with MiXCR, giving one entry per CDR3 protein. The sample lists approximately 1.2 million distinct CDR3 sequences; less than 45% were seen once.

The TCR sequence derives from an adult man with Graves' hyperthyroidism. The sequencing sample was made of peripheral blood or thyroid tissue (not recorded which). The genes are TRBV11-1 and TRBJ1-5; D possibly corresponds to TRBD1 (5 bases). Written as DNA, the CDR3 is TGTGCCAGCAGCTTACGCAGAGGAGGGGAATATCAGCCCCAGCATTTT. Translation gives CASSLRRGGEYQPQHF.